The 10 T cell receptor beta chains below all came from one sample that was sequenced in a study of blood T cell repertoires in COVID-19. Sequencing was performed with immunoSEQ multiplex PCR; in TCRdb, only in-frame clones are kept and a portion is missing. Among 200,000 or so clones listed, nearly 90% were seen once. The sequenced material came from PBMCs or T cells enriched from blood (not recorded which). The source is a man aged 30 to 45 who had recovered from COVID-19.

The chain carries TRBV5-1 and TRBJ2-5; no firm D call. There are 12 residues in the CDR3. The V end lost 2 bases, the J end lost 1 base, and 3 bases lay between the germline ends. Germline V gives CDR1 SGHRS, CDR2 YFSETQ. The CDR3 DNA reads as TGCGCCAGCAGCTTCCTCCAAGAGACCCAGTACTTC. Translation: CASSFLQETQYF.

This chain joins TRBV10-1 and TRBJ1-1; D gene ambiguous. The CDR3 runs 14 residues. Germline CDR1 reads WNHNN; CDR2 reads SYGVQD (reference sequence). With 7 bases removed from V and 5 bases from J, the gap between germline ends came to 17 bases. CDR3 DNA sequence: TGCGCCAGCACCCCAAAGGACGGAGGTACTGAAGCTTTCTTT. Its translation is CASTPKDGGTEAFF.

This chain joins TRBV18 and TRBJ2-2, with D hard to call. Trimming pared 2 bases from V and 1 base from J, leaving 14 bases between. The CDR3 has 17 amino acids. CDR1 and CDR2 (germline): KGHSH, LQKENI. As DNA, the CDR3 is TGTGCCAGCTCACCATTCGACCCCACAGTGAACACCGGGGAGCTGTTTTTT. Its protein is CASSPFDPTVNTGELFF.

The rearrangement links TRBV9 to TRBJ2-3; TRBD2 agrees at 7 bases. This CDR3 spans 16 amino acids. CDR1 and CDR2 (germline): SGDLS, YYNGEE. V shed 4 bases and J 2 bases; nucleotides not matched to a gene: 10. This chain's CDR3 is CASSRIERDYTDTQYF. The CDR3 region has the DNA TGTGCCAGCAGCAGGATAGAAAGGGACTACACAGATACGCAGTATTTT.

The chain is built from TRBV19 and TRBJ1-5; D uncertain. Deletions cut 3 bases from V and 0 bases from J, with 18 bases between. The CDR3 contains 18 residues. Looked up from germline, CDR1 is LNHDA and CDR2 is SQIVND (reference sequence). CDR3 DNA: TGTGCCAGTAGTATCTCCTCTTCTGACTCTTATAGCAATCAGCCCCAGCATTTT. Amino acids: CASSISSSDSYSNQPQHF.

The CDR3 DNA reads TGTGCCAGTAGTATAGATCGACAGGTCATGAACACTGAAGCTTTCTTT. It specifies CASSIDRQVMNTEAFF. The chain employs TRBV19 and TRBJ1-1, with D possibly matching TRBD1 (6 bases). V lost 0 bases and J 0 bases, leaving 11 bases between the germline ends. This CDR3 has 16 amino acids. Germline V gene data show CDR1 as LNHDA and CDR2 as SQIVND (reference sequence). The full variable domain, in which reference TRBV19 and TRBJ1-1 provide the parts outside the CDR3, is DGGITQSPKYLFRKEGQNVTLSCEQNLNHDAMYWYRQDPGQGLRLIYYSQIVNDFQKGDIAEGYSVSREKKESFPLTVTSAQKNPTAFYLCASSIDRQVMNTEAFFGQGTRLTVV.

The V and J genes are TRBV7-9 and TRBJ1-1; 11 bases are a match to TRBD1. With V trimmed by 2 bases and J by 6 bases, 2 bases remained unmatched. Germline loops: CDR1 SEHNR, CDR2 FQNEAQ (reference sequence). This CDR3 spans 14 amino acids. CDR3 nucleotide sequence: TGTGCCAGCAGCTTACCGGGACAGGGGGCTGAAGCTTTCTTT. This codes for CASSLPGQGAEAFF.

The rearrangement joins TRBV13 to TRBJ1-2, with D perhaps matching TRBD1 (5 bases). Germline V gene data show CDR1 as PRHDT and CDR2 as FYEKMQ (reference sequence). The CDR3 contains 14 residues. The V end was cut by 5 bases, the J end by 8 bases, with 18 bases between. In DNA, the CDR3 is TGTGCCAGCAGCACTCGGACACCTATCCACGGCTACACCTTC. It yields the protein CASSTRTPIHGYTF.

The rearrangement joins TRBV2 to TRBJ2-1; TRBD2 is a possible D gene (6 bases). Trimming left V 1 base short and J 3 bases short, with 10 bases between. Germline V gene data show CDR1 as SNHLY and CDR2 as FYNNEI. This CDR3 has 15 amino acids. CDR3 bases: TGTGCCAGCAGTGAAGGTGCGGGGCGCTACAATGAGCAGTTCTTC. Residues: CASSEGAGRYNEQFF.

The chain joins TRBV28 to TRBJ2-2; D not certain. Germline V lookup: CDR1 MDHEN, CDR2 SYDVKM. The CDR3 is 12 residues long. The V gene lost 6 bases and the J gene lost 6 bases, with 8 bases spanning the gap. As DNA, the CDR3 is TGTGCCAGCAGCGAAAGCGCCGGGGAGCTGTTTTTT. Protein sequence: CASSESAGELFF.